The 28 T cell receptor beta chains given below trace back to one sample, sequenced in a study of OX40 agonist ivuxolimab in advanced cancers. Measured with immunoSEQ multiplex PCR; TCRdb has only the in-frame clones, and not every one. The sample holds 60,000 to 80,000 clones, more than 85% seen once. The material sequenced was CD4+ or CD8+ T cells sorted from blood, taken in a trial of the OX40 agonist ivuxolimab. Receptors originate from an adult with an advanced solid tumor such as melanoma, head and neck, liver or kidney cancer.

The V and J genes are TRBV5-1 and TRBJ2-5, with TRBD1 identical over 7 bases. The CDR3 sequence is 14 residues long. Germline loops: CDR1 SGHRS, CDR2 YFSETQ. The V and J ends lost 5 bases and 5 bases, in that order; junction bases with no gene match: 9. The DNA of the CDR3 is TGCGCCAGCAGTCGACAGGGTGGAGGTGAGACCCAGTACTTC. Its protein is CASSRQGGGETQYF.

The gene calls are TRBV7-9 and TRBJ2-1; D perhaps matches TRBD2 (6 bases). Trimming stripped 8 bases from V and 5 bases from J, with 31 bases between. The CDR3 has 19 residues. Germline lookup yields CDR1 SEHNR and CDR2 FQNEAQ (reference sequence). DNA for the CDR3: TGTGCCAGCGGCGGGCGGGGCATGGATCGGAATCGGGTAGACAATGAGCAGTTCTTC. Translated: CASGGRGMDRNRVDNEQFF.

The chain recombines TRBV7-2 with TRBJ2-7; a weak D match, TRBD2 (6 bases). CDR1 is SGHTA and CDR2 is FQGNSA in the germline V gene. The CDR3 has 15 amino acids. Trimming pared 4 bases from V and 8 bases from J, leaving 21 bases between. The CDR3 loop reads CASSSPGLPGLKQYF. In nucleotides, the CDR3 is TGTGCCAGCAGCTCCCCGGGACTCCCAGGCCTCAAGCAGTACTTC.

The V and J genes are TRBV30 and TRBJ2-7, with 8 bases lining up with TRBD2. V lost 3 bases, J lost 2 bases, and 9 bases stayed unmatched. This CDR3 has 15 residues. Per the germline V gene, CDR1 is GTSNPN and CDR2 is SVGIG (reference sequence). CDR3 region: CAWSGGLASTYEQYF. CDR3 in DNA: TGTGCCTGGAGCGGAGGACTAGCTTCTACCTACGAGCAGTACTTC.

The gene calls are TRBV10-2 and TRBJ2-7; 8 nucleotides align to TRBD2. Unmatched junction bases numbered 6, after V lost 6 bases and J lost 5 bases. CDR3 size: 13 residues. Germline V CDR1 and CDR2: WSHSY, SAAADI. In nucleotides, the CDR3 is TGCGCCAGCAGAACGGGGGGGGCGGACGAGCAGTACTTC. This sequence encodes CASRTGGADEQYF.

V and J are TRBV5-1 and TRBJ2-2; TRBD2 is a possible D gene (6 bases). V was pared by 4 bases and J by 1 base, with 20 bases between. Germline loops: CDR1 SGHRS, CDR2 YFSETQ. The CDR3 has 18 residues. The chain's CDR3 is CASSHGVSSGKNTGELFF. CDR3 bases: TGCGCCAGCAGCCACGGTGTCAGTAGCGGAAAGAACACCGGGGAGCTGTTTTTT.

Only one count was recorded for this clone. The CDR3 nucleotides read TGTGCCAGCTCACAAACCGGGGGGAGTACTTTTAGCAATCAGCCCCAGCATTTT. Amino acids: CASSQTGGSTFSNQPQHF. The rearrangement uses TRBV18 and TRBJ1-5, with D maybe TRBD1 (5 bases). The length of the CDR3 is 18 residues. Per the germline V gene, CDR1 is KGHSH and CDR2 is LQKENI. The V and J ends lost 4 bases and 0 bases respectively, with 19 bases between them.

This rearrangement joins TRBV6-5 to TRBJ2-7, with 7 bases fitting TRBD1. This CDR3 region has 16 residues. Germline lookup yields CDR1 MNHEY and CDR2 SVGAGI. Trimming at V came to 0 bases and at J to 5 bases, leaving 10 bases not matched to a gene. This chain's CDR3 is CASSYSILRQGNEQYF. CDR3 DNA sequence: TGTGCCAGCAGTTACTCGATCCTCCGACAGGGCAACGAGCAGTACTTC.

The DNA of the CDR3 is TGTGCCAGCAGCTCGGACCGTCAAGGACTAGCGAGGTCCTACGAGCAGTACTTC. Its protein is CASSSDRQGLARSYEQYF. The rearrangement joins TRBV7-9 to TRBJ2-7; TRBD2 matches at 9 bases. V trimming: 4 bases; J trimming: 1 base; junction bases outside the gene matches: 14. Germline V lookup: CDR1 SEHNR, CDR2 FQNEAQ (reference sequence). The length of the CDR3 is 18 residues. Variable domain in full (rest from reference TRBV7-9 and TRBJ2-7): DTGVSQNPRHKITKRGQNVTFRCDPISEHNRLYWYRQTLGQGPEFLTYFQNEAQLEKSRLLSDRFSAERPKGSFSTLEIQRTEQGDSAMYLCASSSDRQGLARSYEQYFGPGTRLTVT.

This clone came up once. This chain joins TRBV6-6 and TRBJ2-5, with D possibly called TRBD1 or TRBD2 (5 bases each). The CDR3 length is 13 residues. Germline CDR1 is MNHNY and CDR2 is SVGAGI (reference sequence). V lost 10 bases and J lost 1, with 13 bases in between. The CDR3 sequence is CAIGTRAQETQYF. CDR3 nucleotides: TGTGCCATCGGGACCAGGGCCCAAGAGACCCAGTACTTC.

This clone was detected once. This chain links TRBV7-9 with TRBJ2-3; 9 bases map to TRBD2. Germline V gives CDR1 SEHNR, CDR2 FQNEAQ (reference sequence). With V trimmed by 5 bases and J by 0 bases, 3 bases remained unmatched. This CDR3 spans 15 amino acids. The CDR3 loop is CASSPTSGSTDTQYF. CDR3 coding DNA: TGTGCCAGCAGCCCAACTAGCGGGAGCACAGATACGCAGTATTTT. Full variable domain (remainder filled in from reference TRBV7-9 and TRBJ2-3): DTGVSQNPRHKITKRGQNVTFRCDPISEHNRLYWYRQTLGQGPEFLTYFQNEAQLEKSRLLSDRFSAERPKGSFSTLEIQRTEQGDSAMYLCASSPTSGSTDTQYFGPGTRLTVL.

This chain links TRBV18 with TRBJ1-5, with no clear D. V was pared by 2 bases and J by 4 bases, with 27 bases between. The CDR3 covers 20 residues. CDR1 and CDR2 (germline): KGHSH, LQKENI. The CDR3 DNA reads TGTGCCAGCTCACCAATTCGATCGGGCTTAACCAGTGGGAGTAATCAGCCCCAGCATTTT. Amino acids: CASSPIRSGLTSGSNQPQHF.

CDR3 nucleotide sequence: TGCGCCAGCGGAGGACTAGCGGAAGACAATGAGCAGTTCTTC. The encoded protein is CASGGLAEDNEQFF. The gene calls are TRBV5-1 and TRBJ2-1, with 10 bases identical to TRBD2. V lost 7 bases and J lost 5; bases outside the gene matches: 6. The CDR3 totals 14 residues. CDR1 and CDR2 (germline): SGHRS, YFSETQ.

This rearrangement joins TRBV2 to TRBJ2-1, with D hard to call. Germline values: CDR1 SNHLY, CDR2 FYNNEI. The CDR3 is 14 amino acids. V gave up 1 base and J gave up 0 bases, with 4 bases separating them. For the CDR3, the DNA is TGTGCCAGCAGTGAAGGGAGCTCCTACAATGAGCAGTTCTTC. Protein product: CASSEGSSYNEQFF.

The chain carries TRBV27 and TRBJ1-5, with D possibly TRBD1 on 5 matching bases. The CDR3 has 13 amino acids. Looked up from germline, CDR1 is MNHEY and CDR2 is SMNVEV (reference sequence). V lost 6 bases and J lost 4, with 10 bases in between. The CDR3 region is CASSRDQNQPQHF. The CDR3 DNA reads as TGTGCCAGCAGCCGGGACCAGAATCAGCCCCAGCATTTT.

The chain joins TRBV19 to TRBJ2-2; 14 bases map to TRBD2. The CDR3 runs 17 residues. Germline V gives CDR1 LNHDA, CDR2 SQIVND (reference sequence). Unmatched junction bases numbered 8, after V lost 7 bases and J lost 4 bases. The CDR3 protein is CASTLSGLAGATGELFF. The CDR3 DNA follows: TGTGCCAGTACCCTATCGGGACTAGCGGGAGCCACCGGGGAGCTGTTTTTT.

This chain uses TRBV19 with TRBJ2-7, with a possible D match to TRBD1 (6 bases). The CDR3 is 12 amino acids. Germline V lookup: CDR1 LNHDA, CDR2 SQIVND (reference sequence). Trimming left V 9 bases short and J 5 bases short, with 14 bases between. CDR3 sequence reads: CARGARGNEQYF. CDR3 nucleotides: TGTGCCAGGGGGGCTCGGGGCAACGAGCAGTACTTC.

The V and J genes are TRBV18 and TRBJ1-1; 7 bases are a match to TRBD1. CDR3 length: 14 residues. The ends lost 5 bases at V and 0 bases at J; junction bases unmatched: 3. Germline CDR1 KGHSH, CDR2 LQKENI. The CDR3 DNA reads TGTGCCAGCTCATCCGGGACAGTGAACACTGAAGCTTTCTTT. It encodes CASSSGTVNTEAFF.

This clone has a single count. The chain uses TRBV2 and TRBJ2-3; no clear D. Germline CDR1 SNHLY, CDR2 FYNNEI. The CDR3 length is 15 residues. V was shortened by 11 bases and J by 2 bases, with 20 bases between the two germline ends. The CDR3, as DNA: TGTGCCGGCCCCCGACTGGACGATTCCACAGATACGCAGTATTTT. It codes for CAGPRLDDSTDTQYF. Full variable domain (remainder filled in from reference TRBV2 and TRBJ2-3): EPEVTQTPSHQVTQMGQEVILRCVPISNHLYFYWYRQILGQKVEFLVSFYNNEISEKSEIFDDQFSVERPDGSNFTLKIRSTKLEDSAMYFCAGPRLDDSTDTQYFGPGTRLTVL.

The chain carries TRBV2 and TRBJ2-3; 7 positions match TRBD2. The CDR3 consists of 16 residues. Germline trimming cut 4 bases from V and 1 base from J; bases unmatched to any gene: 8. Germline V lookup: CDR1 SNHLY, CDR2 FYNNEI. The DNA of the CDR3 is TGTGCCAGCAGTGTGAGACTAGCAGTCGGCACAGATACGCAGTATTTT. Translating it yields CASSVRLAVGTDTQYF. Full variable domain (rest looked up from reference TRBV2 and TRBJ2-3): EPEVTQTPSHQVTQMGQEVILRCVPISNHLYFYWYRQILGQKVEFLVSFYNNEISEKSEIFDDQFSVERPDGSNFTLKIRSTKLEDSAMYFCASSVRLAVGTDTQYFGPGTRLTVL.

The chain has TRBV7-6 and TRBJ2-2; perhaps TRBD1 as D (5 bases). V lost 5 bases and J lost 7, with 11 bases in between. Germline values: CDR1 SGHVS, CDR2 FNYEAQ. This CDR3 is 13 amino acids long. The CDR3 sequence is CASSLQQDGELFF. For the CDR3, the DNA is TGTGCCAGCAGCCTACAACAGGACGGGGAGCTGTTTTTT.

The chain is built from TRBV5-1 and TRBJ2-1, with TRBD1 as a possible D gene (6 bases). The CDR3 spans 16 residues. Per germline, CDR1 SGHRS and CDR2 YFSETQ. V was trimmed by 0 bases and J by 0 bases, leaving 10 bases between them. This CDR3 is CASSLGGQISYNEQFF. CDR3 sequence (DNA): TGCGCCAGCAGCTTGGGGGGACAAATCTCCTACAATGAGCAGTTCTTC.

V is TRBV7-6 and J is TRBJ1-2; D is perhaps TRBD1 (6 bases). CDR3 length equals 15 residues. Germline V gene sequence: CDR1 SGHVS, CDR2 FNYEAQ. V was shortened by 1 base and J by 7 bases, with 16 bases between the two germline ends. The CDR3 DNA is TGTGCCAGCAGCTTAGTAGTCGGGGGCGGTCGTGGCTACACCTTC. Its protein product is CASSLVVGGGRGYTF.

The chain couples TRBV6-4 to TRBJ2-1; D is ambiguous. The germline CDR1 and CDR2 sequences are MRHNA and SNTAGT. V lost 7 bases and J 0 bases, leaving 13 bases between the germline ends. This CDR3 has 15 residues. In DNA, the CDR3 is TGTGCCAGCAACCCGATTAGGAGCTCCTACAATGAGCAGTTCTTC. Its protein product is CASNPIRSSYNEQFF.

In the case of this clone: The same CDR3 can be traced to other DNA sequences in this sample. This chain joins TRBV5-1 and TRBJ2-3; a possible D gene is TRBD2 (6 bases). This CDR3 is 18 amino acids long. The germline V gene has CDR1 SGHRS and CDR2 YFSETQ. Trimming took 5 bases from V and 1 from J, leaving 23 bases between them. The chain's CDR3 is CASSLLVDWKRGTDTQYF. In DNA form, the CDR3 reads TGCGCCAGCAGTTTGTTGGTAGACTGGAAGCGGGGCACAGATACGCAGTATTTT.

This clone has only a few counts. The chain carries TRBV30 and TRBJ1-1; maybe TRBD1 (6 bases). This CDR3 has 13 amino acids. The germline V gene encodes CDR1 GTSNPN and CDR2 SVGIG (reference sequence). Trimming shortened V by 8 bases and J by 4 bases, and 17 bases separated the two germline ends. Here the CDR3 reads CAAAKTGGTEAFF. DNA of the CDR3: TGTGCCGCAGCTAAGACAGGCGGCACTGAAGCTTTCTTT.

V is TRBV19 and J is TRBJ2-2, with 8 bases matching TRBD2. CDR1 is LNHDA, CDR2 SQIVND, per germline (reference sequence). V shed 3 bases and J 7 bases; nucleotides not matched to a gene: 10. CDR3 length: 16 residues. The CDR3 nucleotides read TGTGCCAGTAGTATGAGCGGGAGAAGTACTATCGGGGAGCTGTTTTTT. Protein product: CASSMSGRSTIGELFF.

CDR3 coding DNA: TGCAGCGTTCAACTAGCGGGGAACACCGGGGAGCTGTTTTTT. Protein product: CSVQLAGNTGELFF. This chain connects TRBV29-1 to TRBJ2-2, with 9 bases aligning to TRBD2. CDR3 length equals 14 residues. The V gene's germline CDR1 is SQVTM and CDR2 ANQGSEA. The ends lost 5 bases at V and 1 base at J; junction bases unmatched: 2.